This TCR beta chain was found in a study of blood T cells in healthy people across ages. The second PCR ran about 7 to 12 cycles with a sample-barcoded 5' primer and J-beta primers. A single record per CDR3 protein comes from TCRdb applying MiXCR to the 5' RACE reads. The sample holds about 1.8 million distinct CDR3 sequences, less than 50% seen once. Germline CDR1 reads ENHRY; CDR2 reads SYGVKD. This CDR3 comprises 16 residues. The ends lost 4 bases at V and 3 bases at J; junction bases unmatched: 10. This clonotype was detected only a few times. The chain uses TRBV10-3 and TRBJ2-7, with TRBD1 matching over 9 bases. This TCR came from a woman in her thirties or forties in good health. The sequenced sample was blood. The CDR3 reads CAISVTGTGLGYEQYF. The CDR3 nucleotides are TGTGCCATCAGTGTCACCGGGACAGGGTTAGGCTACGAGCAGTACTTC.